This record covers a single T cell receptor beta chain. This sample was included in a study of blood T cell repertoires in COVID-19. For the study at large: Researchers got acute and convalescent COVID-19 samples from the United States, Italy and Spain. Nucleic acid was either cDNA or gDNA, and it came from T cells, B-cell-depleted T cells, or PBMCs.

The assay was immunoSEQ multiplex PCR, and TCRdb's table has in-frame clones only and misses some. The sample has 400,000 or so clones; 70% to 90% are singletons. Trimming removed 5 bases at V and 4 bases at J, with 11 bases between. This CDR3 is 13 amino acids long. Germline CDR1 and CDR2: MNHEY and SMNVEV (reference sequence). Seattle participants joined during active infection and were tracked over time. This clonotype was obtained from a young man with COVID-19, enrolled during active disease. The specimen was peripheral blood. The chain carries TRBV27 and TRBJ1-2; maybe TRBD1 (5 bases). The CDR3: CASSPLDTYGYTF. The CDR3 coding sequence is TGTGCCAGCAGTCCCCTGGACACCTATGGCTACACCTTC.